The TCR beta chain under discussion was sequenced for a study of a mutant IDH1 vaccine in newly diagnosed glioma. Study-level information: Prior therapy was radiotherapy, temozolomide, or both; most received both.

Using immunoSEQ multiplex PCR, the repertoire was profiled, and TCRdb retains in-frame clones only, with some absent. The sample includes some 95,000 clones, roughly 78% of them seen just once. CDR3 length: 13 residues. With V trimmed by 4 bases and J by 1 base, 0 bases remained unmatched. Germline assignment: CDR1 SNHLY and CDR2 FYNNEI. This sample's time point: baseline, week 1 (first vaccination visit). The treatment: pre-vaccination baseline after standard-of-care therapy. V and J are TRBV2 and TRBJ1-2; TRBD1 agrees at 7 bases. This sample comprised PBMCs, obtained from a glioma patient treated with radiotherapy, temozolomide or both. This receptor was identified in a man aged 35 to 55 with glioma. CDR3 nucleotides: TGTGCCAGCAGTGGGGACAGTAACTATGGCTACACCTTC. Its translation is CASSGDSNYGYTF.